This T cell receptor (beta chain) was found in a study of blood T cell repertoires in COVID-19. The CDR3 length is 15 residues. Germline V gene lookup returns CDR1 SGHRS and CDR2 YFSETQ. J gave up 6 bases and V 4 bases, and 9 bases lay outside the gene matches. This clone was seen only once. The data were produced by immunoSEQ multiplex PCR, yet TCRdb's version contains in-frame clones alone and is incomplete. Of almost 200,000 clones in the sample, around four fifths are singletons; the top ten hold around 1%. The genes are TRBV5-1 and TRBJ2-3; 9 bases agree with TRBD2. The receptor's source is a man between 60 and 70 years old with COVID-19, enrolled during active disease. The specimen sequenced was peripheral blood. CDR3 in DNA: TGCGCCAGCAGCCTAAGCGGGAGGTTCAGCGATACGCAGTATTTT. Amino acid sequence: CASSLSGRFSDTQYF.